The source of this TCR beta chain is a study of CD8+CD57+ T cells in acquired aplastic anemia. CD8+CD57+ cell expansion, shown by flow cytometry, had occurred in the patients selected for sequencing. Germline values: CDR1 LNHDA, CDR2 SQIVND (reference sequence). V lost 3 bases and J 5 bases, leaving 11 bases between the germline ends. CDR3 length equals 13 residues. This clonotype was seen repeatedly, ten times or more. Using genomic DNA as the template, TCR beta VDJ and CDR3 profiling was carried out. TCRdb redid the calling of the reads with MiXCR, one entry per CDR3 protein. The sample includes some 180,000 distinct CDR3 sequences, around 63% of them seen just once.

The chain links TRBV19 to TRBJ2-7; D is uncertain. Sequencing was done on a sample of sorted CD4+, CD8+, or CD8+CD57+ T cells (not recorded which) from PBMCs. This sequence was found in a human donor with aplastic anemia. Here the CDR3 reads CASSIVDRDEQYF. DNA of the CDR3: TGTGCCAGTAGTATCGTTGACCGGGACGAGCAGTACTTC.